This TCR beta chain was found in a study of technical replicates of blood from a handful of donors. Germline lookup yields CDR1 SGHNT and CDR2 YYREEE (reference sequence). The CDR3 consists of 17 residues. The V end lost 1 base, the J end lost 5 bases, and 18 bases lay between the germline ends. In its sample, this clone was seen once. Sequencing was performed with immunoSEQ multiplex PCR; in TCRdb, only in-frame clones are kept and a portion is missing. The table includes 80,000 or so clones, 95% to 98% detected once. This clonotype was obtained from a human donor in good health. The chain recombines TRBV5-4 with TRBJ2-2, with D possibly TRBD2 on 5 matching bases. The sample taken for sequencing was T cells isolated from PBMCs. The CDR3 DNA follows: TGTGCCAGCAGCTTGACGTCCGCGGGTTCCGGGACCGGGGAGCTGTTTTTT. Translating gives CASSLTSAGSGTGELFF.